Listed below are T cell receptor beta chains from one sample, sequenced in a study of memory CD4+ T cells and cytomegalovirus serostatus. Sequenced by immunoSEQ multiplex PCR; TCRdb stores in-frame clones only, minus some. The sample consists of approximately 61,000 clones, roughly 80% of them appearing once. Sequencing was performed on memory CD4+ T cells from blood. The receptors come from an adult in good health and CMV-seronegative. Some clones in this sample may be carry-over from other donors' samples. The CDR3 runs from the conserved cysteine through the conserved F or W. Each record gives: clone size, D gene, V gene, J gene, CDR3 protein, CDR3 DNA. The D gene is left open where the match is weak. Clone size is not always given. Where it is, it says once, few, many or a class for expanded clones.

>-|TRBD1|TRBV19|TRBJ2-5
CASSSQGALQETQYF
TGTGCCAGTAGTAGTCAGGGGGCCCTCCAAGAGACCCAGTACTTC
>-|TRBD1|TRBV19|TRBJ2-3
CASSMQGEYTDTQYF
TGTGCCAGTAGTATGCAGGGGGAGTACACAGATACGCAGTATTTT
>few|TRBD2|TRBV30|TRBJ2-1
CAWSYSGRASYNEQFF
TGTGCCTGGAGTTATAGCGGGAGGGCATCCTACAATGAGCAGTTCTTC
>-|-|TRBV5-6|TRBJ2-7
CASSLAILLGLEQYF
TGTGCCAGCAGCTTGGCGATATTGCTAGGCTTGGAGCAGTACTTC
>-|TRBD1|TRBV10-3|TRBJ2-3
CATGQGAADTQYF
TGTGCCACGGGACAGGGGGCCGCAGATACGCAGTATTTT
>-|-|TRBV30|TRBJ2-1
CASTSSYNEQFF
TGTGCCAGTACTAGCTCCTACAATGAGCAGTTCTTC
>-|TRBD1|TRBV18|TRBJ2-2
CASSIAPPGGLTGELFF
TGTGCCAGCTCAATCGCCCCACCAGGGGGTCTTACCGGGGAGCTGTTTTTT
>-|-|TRBV5-4|TRBJ2-2
CASSLSGFTGELFF
TGTGCCAGCAGCCTATCTGGGTTCACCGGGGAGCTGTTTTTT
>-|-|TRBV7-2|TRBJ1-1
CASSLVGLNTEAFF
TGTGCCAGCAGCTTAGTGGGCCTGAACACTGAAGCTTTCTTT
>-|TRBD2|TRBV5-1|TRBJ2-3
CASRRTSGGYTDTQYF
TGCGCCAGCAGACGGACTAGCGGGGGCTACACAGATACGCAGTATTTT
>few|-|TRBV2|TRBJ1-2
CASTRANYGYTF
TGTGCCAGCACTCGAGCTAACTATGGCTACACCTTC
>-|-|TRBV9|TRBJ2-7
CASSVVLEQVNSYEQYF
TGTGCCAGCAGCGTAGTATTAGAACAGGTTAATTCCTACGAGCAGTACTTC
>-|-|TRBV28|TRBJ1-1
CASESSGYTEAFF
TGTGCCAGCGAGTCTTCAGGGTACACTGAAGCTTTCTTT
>-|TRBD1|TRBV5-4|TRBJ1-1
CASSSTGRGMNTEAFF
TGTGCCAGCAGCTCGACAGGGAGAGGGATGAACACTGAAGCTTTCTTT
>-|-|TRBV6-4|TRBJ2-2
CASSVPYGWNTGELFF
TGTGCCAGCAGTGTACCCTATGGATGGAACACCGGGGAGCTGTTTTTT
>once|TRBD1|TRBV5-1|TRBJ1-2
CASSSGTGDGQYGYTF
TGCGCCAGCAGCTCGGGGACAGGGGATGGACAGTATGGCTACACCTTC
>-|-|TRBV7-8|TRBJ1-4
CASRGPGPEKLFF
TGTGCCAGCAGGGGTCCCGGGCCCGAAAAACTGTTTTTT
>-|-|TRBV15|TRBJ2-7
CATSRGRSSYEQYF
TGTGCCACCAGCAGAGGACGGAGCTCCTACGAGCAGTACTTC
>-|-|TRBV25-1|TRBJ1-1
CASWAGMNTEAFF
TGTGCCAGCTGGGCGGGAATGAACACTGAAGCTTTCTTT
>-|-|TRBV11-2|TRBJ1-2
CASSLEFQGYYGYTF
TGTGCCAGCAGCTTAGAATTTCAGGGGTACTATGGCTACACCTTC
>-|-|TRBV4-3|TRBJ2-7
CASSQMRGSSYEQYF
TGCGCCAGCAGCCAGATGAGGGGGAGCTCCTACGAGCAGTACTTC
>few|-|TRBV30|TRBJ1-1
CAWSRQTLEKAFF
TGTGCCTGGAGTAGGCAGACTTTAGAAAAAGCTTTCTTT
>-|TRBD1|TRBV30|TRBJ1-5
CAWSPGQGGYQPQHF
TGTGCCTGGAGTCCGGGACAGGGGGGTTATCAGCCCCAGCATTTT
>-|-|TRBV18|TRBJ2-3
CASSPPGGPTDTQYF
TGTGCCAGCTCACCACCGGGGGGACCCACAGATACGCAGTATTTT